This TCR beta chain was documented in a study of T cell changes during pregnancy in multiple sclerosis. This clone was found once. Profiled with immunoSEQ multiplex PCR; TCRdb holds only in-frame clones, not every one. The sample consists of just over 40,000 clones, about 89% of them appearing once. The CDR3 is 15 residues long. Germline V gene data show CDR1 as MNHNS and CDR2 as SASEGT. V lost 4 bases, J lost 5 bases, and 14 bases lay in between. Sequencing was performed on CD4+ T cells from peripheral blood mononuclear cells, taken in the first trimester of pregnancy. The origin of this receptor is a female donor with multiple sclerosis, enrolled in a pregnancy study. V is TRBV6-1 and J is TRBJ2-2, with D maybe TRBD2 (5 bases). CDR3 protein: CASSGYPPGTGELFF. As DNA, the CDR3 is TGTGCCAGCAGTGGGTATCCTCCGGGGACCGGGGAGCTGTTTTTT.